A selection of T cell receptor beta chains follows, all from one sample in a study of T cells in Graves' hyperthyroidism and ophthalmopathy. TCRdb independently ran MiXCR on the multiplex PCR reads; one entry per CDR3 protein. The sample yields about 52,000 distinct CDR3 sequences, approximately 52% seen once. The sequenced sample was blood. The receptors shown here come from a woman in her 50s with Graves' ophthalmopathy. Each CDR3 is given with its conserved first and last residue. A D gene is named only where the DNA matches it firmly. Size tells how often a clone was seen (once, few, many) or the class of an expanded clone, and some rows leave it out.

V	size	D	J	CDR3	DNA
TRBV19	-	TRBD1	TRBJ1-5	CAGSIATGTHQPQHF	TGTGCCGGTAGTATCGCGACAGGGACGCACCAGCCTCAGCATTTT
TRBV28	many	-	TRBJ2-5	CASSLAPRGTQYF	TGTGCCAGCAGTTTAGCCCCGAGGGGGACCCAGTACTTC
TRBV6-2/TRBV6-3	-	-	TRBJ2-7	CASSRFDEQYF	TGTGCAAGCAGCCGATTTGACGAGCAGTACTTC
TRBV20-1	many	-	TRBJ1-6	CSAKGEGSYNSPLHF	TGCAGTGCTAAGGGGGAGGGGTCCTATAATTCACCCCTCCACTTT
TRBV5-1	many	TRBD1	TRBJ1-2	CASSPRTGVKYGYTF	TGCGCCAGCAGCCCTCGGACAGGGGTGAAGTATGGCTACACCTTC
TRBV7-8	many	-	TRBJ2-7	CASSWDRISYEQYF	TGTGCCAGCAGCTGGGACCGTATATCCTACGAGCAGTACTTC
TRBV7-8	-	-	TRBJ1-5	CASSQDIYPSEPQHF	TGTGCCAGCAGCCAAGATATATATCCTTCGGAGCCCCAGCATTTT
TRBV15	-	TRBD2	TRBJ2-1	CATSSVAGGPDEQFF	TGTGCCACCAGCAGCGTAGCGGGGGGGCCGGATGAGCAGTTCTTC
TRBV11-3	-	TRBD2	TRBJ2-1	CASRHGRNPYNEQFF	TGTGCCAGCAGGCACGGGAGGAACCCCTACAATGAGCAGTTCTTC
TRBV15	many	TRBD2	TRBJ2-5	CATSRSGGRGEETQYF	TGTGCCACCAGCAGATCCGGGGGTCGGGGGGAGGAGACCCAGTACTTC
TRBV7-8	-	-	TRBJ1-2	CASSTTQFSGNTF	TGTGCCAGCAGCACAACACAATTCTCTGGAAACACCTTC
TRBV9	-	TRBD2	TRBJ2-1	CASSVATGGIWTYNEQFF	TGTGCCAGCAGCGTAGCTACCGGGGGGATCTGGACCTACAATGAGCAGTTCTTC
TRBV4-1	many	-	TRBJ1-3	CASTPLGSGNTIYF	TGCGCCAGCACCCCACTTGGCTCTGGAAACACCATATATTTT
TRBV5-5	many	TRBD2	TRBJ2-7	CASSFSGSVDEQYF	TGTGCCAGCAGCTTTAGCGGGAGCGTCGACGAGCAGTACTTC
TRBV20-1	many	TRBD1	TRBJ2-3	CSADRGDTQYF	TGCAGTGCTGACAGGGGGGATACGCAGTATTTT
TRBV7-6	-	-	TRBJ1-1	CASSSVAAEAFF	TGTGCCAGCAGCTCCGTAGCGGCTGAAGCTTTCTTT
TRBV2	-	-	TRBJ1-1	CASSELAGNTEAFF	TGTGCCAGCAGTGAACTAGCGGGAAACACTGAAGCTTTCTTT
TRBV12-3/TRBV12-4	many	-	TRBJ1-1	CASSLGKNTEAFF	TGTGCCAGCAGTTTGGGGAAGAACACTGAAGCTTTCTTT
TRBV2	-	TRBD1	TRBJ2-1	CASRADRGLTNEQLF	TGCGCCAGCAGGGCCGACAGGGGGCTAACCAATGAGCAGCTCTTC